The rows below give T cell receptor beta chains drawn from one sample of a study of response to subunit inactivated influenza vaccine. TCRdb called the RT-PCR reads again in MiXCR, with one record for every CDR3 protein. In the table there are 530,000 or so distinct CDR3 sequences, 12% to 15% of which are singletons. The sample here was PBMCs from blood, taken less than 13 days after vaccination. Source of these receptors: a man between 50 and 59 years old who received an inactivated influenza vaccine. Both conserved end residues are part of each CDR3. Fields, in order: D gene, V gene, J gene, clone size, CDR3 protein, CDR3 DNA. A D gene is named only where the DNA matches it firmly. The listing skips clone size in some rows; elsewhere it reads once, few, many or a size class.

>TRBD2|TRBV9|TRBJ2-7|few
CASSVGAGESREQYF
TGTGCCAGCAGCGTAGGGGCGGGAGAAAGTAGAGAGCAGTACTTC
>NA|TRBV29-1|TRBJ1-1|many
CSVVMREAPKAFF
TGCAGCGTCGTAATGAGGGAAGCCCCGAAAGCTTTCTTT
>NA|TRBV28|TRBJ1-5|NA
CASRAHEEHQPQHF
TGTGCCAGCAGGGCCCACGAGGAGCATCAGCCCCAGCATTTT
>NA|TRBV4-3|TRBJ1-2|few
CASSHAQAGMVYGYTF
TGCGCCAGCAGCCATGCCCAGGCGGGTATGGTCTATGGCTACACCTTC
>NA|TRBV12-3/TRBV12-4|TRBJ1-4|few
CASRVAPDEKLFF
TGTGCCAGCAGGGTGGCCCCAGATGAAAAACTGTTTTTT
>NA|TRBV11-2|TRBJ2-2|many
CASSEYRSTGELFF
TGTGCCAGCAGCGAATACAGGTCTACCGGGGAGCTGTTTTTT
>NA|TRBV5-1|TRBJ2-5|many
CASSSGHGQETQYF
TGCGCCAGCAGCTCCGGACACGGACAAGAGACCCAGTACTTC
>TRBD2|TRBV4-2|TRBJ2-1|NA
CASSQDQALGLGSYNEQFF
TGTGCCAGCAGCCAAGACCAGGCTCTTGGACTAGGTTCCTACAATGAGCAGTTCTTC
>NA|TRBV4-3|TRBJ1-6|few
CASSPTRRDYNSPLHF
TGCGCCAGCAGCCCCACCCGGCGGGACTATAATTCACCCCTCCACTTT
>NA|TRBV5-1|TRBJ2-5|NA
CASSLIGGVETQYF
TGCGCCAGCAGCTTGATCGGCGGGGTAGAGACCCAGTACTTC
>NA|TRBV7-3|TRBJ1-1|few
CASSPASGSNTEAFF
TGTGCCAGCAGCCCCGCCTCAGGATCGAACACTGAAGCTTTCTTT
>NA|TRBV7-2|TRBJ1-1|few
CASSLKLGSTEAFF
TGTGCCAGCAGCCTGAAATTGGGGAGCACTGAAGCTTTCTTT
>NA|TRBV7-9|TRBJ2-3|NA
CASSPNGGTDTQYF
TGTGCCAGCAGCCCAAATGGAGGGACAGATACGCAGTATTTT
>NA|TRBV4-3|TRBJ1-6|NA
CASSQDLGRINSPLHF
TGCGCCAGCAGCCAAGATCTGGGACGGATAAATTCACCCCTCCACTTT
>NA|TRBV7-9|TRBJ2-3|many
CATRGGQSTDTQYF
TGTGCCACAAGGGGGGGCCAAAGCACAGATACGCAGTATTTT
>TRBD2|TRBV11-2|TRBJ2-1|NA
CASSLGAGANNEQFF
TGTGCCAGCAGCTTAGGAGCGGGGGCCAACAATGAGCAGTTCTTC
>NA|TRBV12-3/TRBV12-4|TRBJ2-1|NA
CASSLFEGKISHEQFF
TGTGCCAGCAGTTTATTCGAGGGCAAGATATCCCATGAGCAGTTCTTC
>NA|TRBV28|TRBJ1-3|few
CASSDGGVGNTIYF
TGTGCCAGCAGCGACGGAGGGGTCGGAAACACCATATATTTT
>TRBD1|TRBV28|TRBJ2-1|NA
CASRGQGITYNEQFF
TGTGCCAGCCGGGGACAGGGCATCACCTACAATGAGCAGTTCTTC
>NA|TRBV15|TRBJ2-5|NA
CATSGRRQETQYF
TGTGCCACCAGCGGGAGGAGACAAGAGACCCAGTACTTC
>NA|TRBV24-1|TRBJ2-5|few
CATSDTSPGPEETQYF
TGTGCCACCAGTGATACGTCACCGGGACCAGAAGAGACCCAGTACTTC
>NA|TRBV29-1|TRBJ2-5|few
CSVVLETQYF
TGCAGCGTTGTTCTTGAGACCCAGTACTTC
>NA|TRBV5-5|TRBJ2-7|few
CASSWDSYEQYF
TGTGCCAGCAGCTGGGATTCCTACGAGCAGTACTTC
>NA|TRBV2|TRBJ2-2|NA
CASSDERFGELFF
TGTGCCAGCAGTGATGAGCGTTTTGGGGAGCTGTTTTTT
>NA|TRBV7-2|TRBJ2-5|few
CASSLATGRPAALDQETQYF
TGTGCCAGCAGCTTAGCTACAGGGAGGCCTGCCGCCCTCGATCAAGAGACCCAGTACTTC
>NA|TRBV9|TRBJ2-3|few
CASSPGVLIGADTQYF
TGTGCCAGCAGCCCGGGGGTGCTGATTGGGGCAGATACGCAGTATTTT
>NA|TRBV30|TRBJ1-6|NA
CAWSVRGRERNSPLHF
TGTGCCTGGAGTGTACGTGGCAGGGAGCGTAATTCACCCCTCCACTTT
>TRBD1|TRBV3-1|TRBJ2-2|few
CASSPGQGSSGELFF
TGTGCCAGCAGCCCGGGACAGGGTAGTTCCGGGGAGCTGTTTTTT
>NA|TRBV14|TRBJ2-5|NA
CASSRRWESQETQYF
TGTGCCAGCAGCCGAAGGTGGGAATCCCAAGAGACCCAGTACTTC
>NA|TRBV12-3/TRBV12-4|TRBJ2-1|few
CASSFSESQEQFF
TGTGCCAGCAGTTTTTCAGAGTCACAAGAGCAGTTCTTC
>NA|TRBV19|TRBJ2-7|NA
CASSKGQASYEQYF
TGTGCCAGTAGTAAGGGGCAGGCCTCCTACGAGCAGTACTTC
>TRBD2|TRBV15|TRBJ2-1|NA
CATSRDQAGGSSYNEQFF
TGTGCCACCAGCAGAGATCAGGCGGGGGGGAGCTCCTACAATGAGCAGTTCTTC
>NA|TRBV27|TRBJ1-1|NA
CASSFINANTEAFF
TGTGCCAGCAGTTTTATAAATGCGAACACTGAAGCTTTCTTT
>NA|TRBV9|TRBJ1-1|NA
CASSVNVGNTEAFF
TGTGCCAGCAGCGTAAACGTGGGGAACACTGAAGCTTTCTTT
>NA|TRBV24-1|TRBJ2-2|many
CATTVNENTGELFF
TGTGCCACCACAGTAAATGAAAACACCGGGGAGCTGTTTTTT